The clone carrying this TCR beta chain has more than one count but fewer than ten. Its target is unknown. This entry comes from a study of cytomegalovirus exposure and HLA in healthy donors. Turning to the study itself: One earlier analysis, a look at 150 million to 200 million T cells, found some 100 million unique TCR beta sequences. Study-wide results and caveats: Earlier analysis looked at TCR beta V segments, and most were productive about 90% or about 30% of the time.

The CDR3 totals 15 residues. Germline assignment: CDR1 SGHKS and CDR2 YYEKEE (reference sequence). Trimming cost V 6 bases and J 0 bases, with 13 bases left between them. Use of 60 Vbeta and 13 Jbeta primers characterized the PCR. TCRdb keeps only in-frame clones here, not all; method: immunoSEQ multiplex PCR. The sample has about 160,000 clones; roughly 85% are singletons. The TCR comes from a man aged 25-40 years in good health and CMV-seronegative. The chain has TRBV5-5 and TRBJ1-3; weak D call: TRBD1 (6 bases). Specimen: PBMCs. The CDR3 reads CASILNRDSGNTIYF. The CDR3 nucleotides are TGTGCCAGCATCCTGAACAGGGACTCTGGAAACACCATATATTTT.